This T cell receptor (beta chain) was sequenced in a study of shared clonotypes between healthy human individuals. Per the study methods: In the immunoSEQ data, sequences were junction-only and lacked quality scores, so filtering differed. Using immunoSEQ multiplex PCR, the repertoire was profiled, and TCRdb retains in-frame clones only, with some absent. D and trimming come from the DNA, and the V and J calls and clone size come from that table. The top ten clones hold over 1% of a sample with about 1.5 million clones, more than 95% of them seen once. Concerning this clone: The antigen is unknown.

Whole-study findings and limits: It was observed that roughly 4.8% of naive CD4 clonotypes were shared across a handful of donors. Generally, naive subsets came out with larger estimated richness than memory subsets. Large depth notwithstanding, sorted-subset sequencing proved incomplete by rarefaction.

The CDR3 extends over 16 amino acids. Trimming took 6 bases from V and 3 from J; bases not matched to a gene: 6. In germline, CDR1 is WNHNN, CDR2 SYGVQD (reference sequence). Sample: naive CD4+ T cells sorted from blood. Sample subset: CD45RA+ positively selected. V gene TRBV10-1 combines with J gene TRBJ2-3; TRBD2 agrees at 13 bases. The receptor was isolated from a man younger than 45 in good health. The CDR3 loop is CASSDRLAGGTDTQYF. CDR3 coding DNA: TGCGCCAGCAGCGACCGACTAGCGGGAGGTACAGATACGCAGTATTTT.